The 11 T cell receptor beta chains in this list originate from one sample, sequenced in a study of T cell repertoires in cytomegalovirus infection. Their antigens are not known. From the reads, TCRdb called clonotypes with MiXCR, one entry per CDR3 protein. This sample has approximately 140,000 distinct CDR3 sequences, with 20% to 30% found just once. The specimen was PBMCs, sequenced either directly or after in vitro stimulation (not recorded which). These receptor sequences come from a human donor in good health (CMV status not recorded). Some clones in this sample may be carry-over from other donors' samples.

This clonotype was seen ten or more times. This rearrangement joins TRBV7-9 to TRBJ2-2; TRBD2 aligns across 9 bases. CDR1 is SEHNR and CDR2 is FQNEAQ in the germline V gene (reference sequence). The J segment lost 1 base and the V segment lost 5 bases, leaving 8 bases of the junction unmatched. This CDR3 spans 17 amino acids. The CDR3 DNA is TGTGCCAGCAGCCTGACTCTAGCGGGAAAGAACACCGGGGAGCTGTTTTTT. This codes for CASSLTLAGKNTGELFF. Full variable domain (outside the CDR3, taken from reference TRBV7-9 and TRBJ2-2): DTGVSQNPRHKITKRGQNVTFRCDPISEHNRLYWYRQTLGQGPEFLTYFQNEAQLEKSRLLSDRFSAERPKGSFSTLEIQRTEQGDSAMYLCASSLTLAGKNTGELFFGEGSRLTVL.

The chain is built from TRBV12-3 or TRBV12-4 and TRBJ2-5; either TRBD1 or TRBD2 may supply D (5 bases each). The CDR3 has 13 residues. The germline V and J ends were trimmed by 6 bases and 4 bases, with 12 bases remaining between them. CDR3: CASRPAGRETQYF. The CDR3 bases are TGTGCCAGCAGACCCGCAGGGAGAGAGACCCAGTACTTC.

J is TRBJ1-2 and V is TRBV20-1; 7 bases line up with TRBD1. J lost 0 bases, V lost 6 bases, and 13 bases had no gene match. The CDR3 extends over 16 amino acids. Germline assignment: CDR1 DFQATT and CDR2 SNEGSKA (reference sequence). CDR3 DNA: TGCAGTGCCCCAAAGCCGGGACAGTCACCTAACTATGGCTACACCTTC. Its translation: CSAPKPGQSPNYGYTF.

This clonotype showed up just a few times. The V call is TRBV11-2, the J call TRBJ2-3; TRBD1 is a possible D gene (5 bases). There are 18 residues in the CDR3. Germline V gene lookup returns CDR1 SGHAT and CDR2 FQNNGV. The V and J ends lost 5 bases and 1 base respectively, with 22 bases between them. The CDR3 protein is CASSPKRRAGPGTDTQYF. The CDR3 region has the DNA TGTGCCAGCAGCCCTAAGCGTAGGGCAGGGCCGGGCACAGATACGCAGTATTTT.

This clonotype has ten or more counts. V usage is TRBV28 and J usage is TRBJ1-3; 9 bases are shared with TRBD1. The J segment lost 2 bases and the V segment lost 5 bases, leaving 4 bases of the junction unmatched. Per germline, CDR1 MDHEN and CDR2 SYDVKM. CDR3 length: 15 residues. The CDR3 sequence is CASSRDRVTGNTIYF. CDR3 in DNA: TGTGCCAGCAGTCGGGACAGGGTTACTGGAAACACCATATATTTT.

Ten or more counts support this clonotype. The rearrangement links TRBV28 to TRBJ2-5; 9 bases fit TRBD2. This CDR3 has 14 residues. CDR1 and CDR2 (germline): MDHEN, SYDVKM. The ends lost 5 bases at V and 4 bases at J; junction bases unmatched: 5. The CDR3 coding sequence is TGTGCCAGCAGTGATAGCGGGAGCGGAGAGACCCAGTACTTC. Translated: CASSDSGSGETQYF.

This clonotype was counted between two and nine times. The chain couples TRBV30 to TRBJ2-1; the match to TRBD2 covers 7 bases. CDR1 and CDR2 (germline): GTSNPN, SVGIG (reference sequence). The CDR3 covers 14 residues. The V gene end was trimmed by 2 bases and the J gene end by 6 bases; junction bases not matched to a gene: 7. CDR3 sequence: CAWSRPGTINEQFF. In DNA, the CDR3 is TGTGCCTGGAGTAGGCCCGGGACTATCAATGAGCAGTTCTTC.

The chain is built from TRBV12-3 or TRBV12-4 and TRBJ1-5; TRBD1 might be the D (5 bases). The CDR3 is 13 residues long. The V end lost 6 bases, the J end lost 7 bases, and 13 bases lay between the germline ends. The CDR3 loop reads CASSAQVQQPQHF. The CDR3 DNA sequence: TGTGCCAGCAGCGCACAGGTTCAGCAGCCCCAGCATTTT.

The chain is built from TRBV12-5 and TRBJ1-2; D is unresolved. CDR1 and CDR2 (germline): LGHNT, FRNRAP. This CDR3 is built from 13 residues. Trimming took 5 bases from V and 6 from J, leaving 13 bases between them. The CDR3 region has the DNA TGTGCTAGTGGTACCTCGAGGGCGGATGGCTACACCTTC. Encoded protein: CASGTSRADGYTF.

The V gene is TRBV7-2, the J gene TRBJ2-1, with 10 bases aligning to TRBD2. This CDR3 has 13 amino acids. V dropped 10 bases and J dropped 0; count of bases not matched to a gene: 0. Germline CDR1 is SGHTA and CDR2 is FQGNSA. The CDR3, as DNA: TGTGCCACTAGCGGGAGCTCCTACAATGAGCAGTTCTTC. Protein: CATSGSSYNEQFF.

This clonotype has only a few counts. V gene TRBV7-2 combines with J gene TRBJ2-1; D is perhaps TRBD2 (6 bases). The CDR3 length is 14 residues. CDR1 is SGHTA and CDR2 is FQGNSA in the germline V gene. The ends were cut back, 4 bases at V and 12 bases at J, with 19 bases in the middle. Written as DNA, the CDR3 is TGTGCCAGCAGCTCAGGACTAAATATCCTTGGGCAGTTCTTC. This gives the protein CASSSGLNILGQFF.